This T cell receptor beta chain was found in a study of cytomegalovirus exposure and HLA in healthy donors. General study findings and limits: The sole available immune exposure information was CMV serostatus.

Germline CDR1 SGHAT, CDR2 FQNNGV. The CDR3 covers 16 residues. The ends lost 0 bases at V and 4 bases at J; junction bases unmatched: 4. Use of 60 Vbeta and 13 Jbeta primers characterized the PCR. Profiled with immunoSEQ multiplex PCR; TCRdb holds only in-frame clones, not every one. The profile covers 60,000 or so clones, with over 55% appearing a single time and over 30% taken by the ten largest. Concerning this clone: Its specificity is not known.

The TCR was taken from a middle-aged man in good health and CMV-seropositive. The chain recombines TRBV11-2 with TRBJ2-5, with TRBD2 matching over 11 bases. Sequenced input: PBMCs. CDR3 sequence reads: CASSLDLGTSGETQYF. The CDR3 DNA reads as TGTGCCAGCAGCTTAGATCTCGGGACTAGCGGAGAGACCCAGTACTTC.